This T cell receptor beta chain was retrieved from a study of technical replicates of blood from several donors. J gave up 1 base and V 0 bases, and 8 bases lay outside the gene matches. Germline V gives CDR1 LNHNV, CDR2 YYDKDF (reference sequence). The CDR3 sequence is 18 residues long. Measured with immunoSEQ multiplex PCR; TCRdb has only the in-frame clones, and not every one. Among roughly 80,000 clones listed, 70% to 90% were seen once. Sequencing input: T cells isolated from PBMCs. This chain links TRBV15 with TRBJ2-2; 7 bases fit TRBD2. The source of this sequence is a human donor in good health. CDR3 sequence: CATSREPLAEGNTGELFF. CDR3 sequence (DNA): TGTGCCACCAGCAGAGAGCCCCTAGCGGAGGGGAACACCGGGGAGCTGTTTTTT. The full variable domain, its missing parts supplied by reference TRBV15 and TRBJ2-2, is DAMVIQNPRYQVTQFGKPVTLSCSQTLNHNVMYWYQQKSSQAPKLLFHYYDKDFNNEADTPDNFQSRRPNTSFCFLDIRSPGLGDTAMYLCATSREPLAEGNTGELFFGEGSRLTVL.